Listed below are T cell receptor beta chains from one sample, sequenced in a study of blood T cell repertoires in COVID-19. Profiled with immunoSEQ multiplex PCR; TCRdb holds only in-frame clones, not every one. This table has 100,000 to 140,000 clones, about 89% appearing once. The sequencing input was peripheral blood. Receptors originate from a woman aged 30 to 39 with acute or convalescent COVID-19. Each CDR3 is given with its conserved first and last residue. The D gene is left open where the match is weak. Rows may omit the clone size; those that give it use once, few, many or a size class.

TRBV10-3	TRBD2	NA	TRBJ2-3	TGTGCCATCAGTGGGACTAGACCCACAGATACGCAGTATTTT	CAISGTRPTDTQYF
TRBV10-3	TRBD1	NA	TRBJ2-7	TGTGCCATCACCGGGGACAGGGCGGGCGAGCAGTACTTC	CAITGDRAGEQYF
TRBV28	TRBD2	once	TRBJ2-1	TGTGCCAGCACTCAAGGGACTAGCTCCTCCTACAATGAGCAGTTCTTC	CASTQGTSSSYNEQFF
TRBV11-2	NA	NA	TRBJ2-6	TGTGCCAGCAGCTTATTCTCGGGCTCTGGGGCCAACGTCCTGACTTTC	CASSLFSGSGANVLTF
TRBV27	NA	NA	TRBJ1-1	TGTGCCAGCAGTTTACTCCGGAGGACTGAAGCTTTCTTT	CASSLLRRTEAFF
TRBV6-1	TRBD1	NA	TRBJ2-5	TGTGCCAGCAGTGAATATATGACAGGGGGCCAAGAGACCCAGTACTTC	CASSEYMTGGQETQYF
TRBV2	NA	NA	TRBJ1-2	TGTGCCAGCAGTGAAGGCCAGGCAAACTATGGCTACACCTTC	CASSEGQANYGYTF
TRBV11-2	NA	NA	TRBJ2-1	TGTGCCAGCAGCTTAGAACGGGGGGCCGTTTCTGAGCAGTTCTTC	CASSLERGAVSEQFF
TRBV27	TRBD1	NA	TRBJ2-7	TGTGCCAGCAGTCCGTGGGACAGGGTTTACGAGCAGTACTTC	CASSPWDRVYEQYF
TRBV7-2	NA	few	TRBJ1-1	TGTGCCAGCAGCTTAGTTGCGGTGCGAAACACTGAAGCTTTCTTT	CASSLVAVRNTEAFF
TRBV9	NA	NA	TRBJ1-2	TGTGCCAGCAGCGTTGGGAGGCTGGGCATCTACACCTTC	CASSVGRLGIYTF
TRBV9	TRBD1	NA	TRBJ1-2	TGTGCCAGCAGCATCCGGGACAGTTTTGTCTTCGAGGGCTACACCTTC	CASSIRDSFVFEGYTF
TRBV28	TRBD2	NA	TRBJ2-7	TGTGCCAGCGGATTAGCGGGAGGGGCCTACGAGCAGTACTTC	CASGLAGGAYEQYF
TRBV4-1	TRBD2	NA	TRBJ2-3	TGCGCCAGCAGCCAAGGGTATGCGGTAGCGGGTAGCACAGATACGCAGTATTTT	CASSQGYAVAGSTDTQYF
TRBV24-1	TRBD1	NA	TRBJ1-2	TGTGCCACCAGTGACTCTGACTCGACAGGGTATGGCTACACCTTC	CATSDSDSTGYGYTF
TRBV6-5	NA	NA	TRBJ2-1	TGTGCCAGCAGCCTAGGGGTGGATGAGCAGTTCTTC	CASSLGVDEQFF
TRBV6-5	NA	NA	TRBJ2-1	TGTGCCAGCTATCCGGCGGCTACTTACAATGAGCAGTTCTTC	CASYPAATYNEQFF
TRBV19	NA	NA	TRBJ2-5	TGTGCCAGTAATAGGGGCCGACCGAAAGAGACCCAGTACTTC	CASNRGRPKETQYF
TRBV11-1	NA	NA	TRBJ2-1	TGTGCCAGCAGCAGGGGCAGGCGAAATTACAATGAGCAGTTCTTC	CASSRGRRNYNEQFF
TRBV9	NA	NA	TRBJ2-3	TGTGCCAGCAGCGTAGAAAAGCGGGTCACAGATACGCAGTATTTT	CASSVEKRVTDTQYF
TRBV30	TRBD2	NA	TRBJ2-1	TGTGCCTGGAGTGGACTAGCGGGAGGGTATGAGCAGTTCTTC	CAWSGLAGGYEQFF
TRBV7-2	NA	NA	TRBJ1-5	TGTGCCAGCAGCTTATCCGGGGTAAACCAGCCCCAGCATTTT	CASSLSGVNQPQHF
TRBV5-1	TRBD1	NA	TRBJ2-5	TGCGCCAGCAGCTTCGAGGACAGGAGATATGAGACCCAGTACTTC	CASSFEDRRYETQYF
TRBV10-2	TRBD1	NA	TRBJ1-5	TGCGCCAGCAGCCCCGGGACAGGGCCCGGGCAGCCCCAGCATTTT	CASSPGTGPGQPQHF
TRBV9	NA	NA	TRBJ1-2	TGTGCCAGCAGCGTAGTGGAGGACTATGGCTACACCTTC	CASSVVEDYGYTF
TRBV10-3	NA	NA	TRBJ2-7	TGTGCCATCAGTCGACAACCGGACAGAAACGAGCAGTACTTC	CAISRQPDRNEQYF
TRBV29-1	NA	NA	TRBJ1-4	TGCAGCGGAAGACTAGCCGGCGGGGAAAAACTGTTTTTT	CSGRLAGGEKLFF
TRBV7-9	NA	NA	TRBJ1-5	TGTGCCAGCAGCTTAGAGTCGACGGGGCAGCCCCAGCATTTT	CASSLESTGQPQHF
TRBV15	TRBD2	once	TRBJ2-5	TGTGCCACCAGCAGTACTAGCGGGGGGCTGGAGACCCAGTACTTC	CATSSTSGGLETQYF
TRBV11-2	NA	NA	TRBJ2-5	TGTGCCAGCAGCTCAAGTAGTGAGTGGAGTGGGACCCAGTACTTC	CASSSSSEWSGTQYF
TRBV11-1	NA	NA	TRBJ2-1	TGTGCCAGCAGCTTCCGCAGGGGCTACTCCTACAATGAGCAGTTCTTC	CASSFRRGYSYNEQFF
TRBV5-1	NA	once	TRBJ2-7	TGCGCCAGCAGCTTGGGTGCGGCGGGGAACTACGAGCAGTACTTC	CASSLGAAGNYEQYF
TRBV10-3	NA	NA	TRBJ1-3	TGTGCCATCAGTGCAGACTCTGGAAACACCATATATTTT	CAISADSGNTIYF
TRBV5-1	TRBD1	NA	TRBJ2-7	TGCGCCAGCAGCTTACAGGGGAGTCGCGACGAGCAGTACTTC	CASSLQGSRDEQYF
TRBV10-3	NA	NA	TRBJ1-3	TGTGCCATGCGGTTAGGAGCTGGAAACACCATATATTTT	CAMRLGAGNTIYF
TRBV19	TRBD2	NA	TRBJ2-1	TGTGCCAGTAGTATCAAGCGGGGGAGCTCCTACAATGAGCAGTTCTTC	CASSIKRGSSYNEQFF
TRBV2	TRBD1	NA	TRBJ1-4	TGTGCCAGCAGTGAAGCGGATACAGGGGCTAATGAAAAACTGTTTTTT	CASSEADTGANEKLFF
TRBV4-2	NA	NA	TRBJ1-2	TGTGCCAGCAGCCAAGATATTGGAGGGGACTATGGCTACACCTTC	CASSQDIGGDYGYTF
TRBV7-2	TRBD2	few	TRBJ2-3	TGTGCCAGCAGAGGGGTAGCGGGAGGTCCAGATACGCAGTATTTT	CASRGVAGGPDTQYF
TRBV12-5	TRBD1	once	TRBJ1-1	TGTGCTAGTGGCGCAGGGGGAAGGACTGAAGCTTTCTTT	CASGAGGRTEAFF
TRBV4-3	NA	once	TRBJ1-4	TGCGCCAGCAGCCCAGAATTGGGCACAGGGAGAGGTAATGAAAAACTGTTTTTT	CASSPELGTGRGNEKLFF
TRBV25-1	NA	NA	TRBJ2-1	TGTGCCAGCAGAGACTCAGGGGAGCATGAGCAGTTCTTC	CASRDSGEHEQFF
TRBV4-3	TRBD2	NA	TRBJ2-2	TGCGCCAGCAGCCAAGATTGGACTAGCGTAACCCGGGAGCTGTTTTTT	CASSQDWTSVTRELFF
TRBV5-5	TRBD2	NA	TRBJ2-1	TGTGCCAGCAGCTTTAGCGGGAGGGCCTACAATGAGCAGTTCTTC	CASSFSGRAYNEQFF
TRBV19	TRBD1	NA	TRBJ1-1	TGTGCCAGTAGTATGGCAGGGGGACAAGCTTTCTTT	CASSMAGGQAFF
TRBV6-4	TRBD1	NA	TRBJ2-1	TGTGCCAGCAGCCCCAAGGGACAGGGGCCCTACAATGAGCAGTTCTTC	CASSPKGQGPYNEQFF
TRBV27	NA	NA	TRBJ1-2	TGTGCCAGCAGTTTACGGGGGGACTATGGCTACACCTTC	CASSLRGDYGYTF
TRBV6-5	NA	NA	TRBJ1-6	TGTGCCAGCAGTTATTCGATGGGGGGGTTTGATTCACCCCTCCACTTT	CASSYSMGGFDSPLHF